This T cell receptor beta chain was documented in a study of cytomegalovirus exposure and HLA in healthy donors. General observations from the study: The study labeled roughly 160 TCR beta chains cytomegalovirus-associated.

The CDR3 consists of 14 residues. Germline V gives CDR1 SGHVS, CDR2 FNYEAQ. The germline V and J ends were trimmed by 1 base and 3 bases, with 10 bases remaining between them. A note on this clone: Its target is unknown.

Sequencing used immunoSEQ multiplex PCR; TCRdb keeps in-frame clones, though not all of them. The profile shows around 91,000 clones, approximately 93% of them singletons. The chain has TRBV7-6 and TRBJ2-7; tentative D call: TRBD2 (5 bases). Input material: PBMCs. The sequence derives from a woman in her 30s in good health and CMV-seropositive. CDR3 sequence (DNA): TGTGCCAGCAGCTTAGGAGGAGAGGGCTACGAGCAGTACTTC. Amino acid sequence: CASSLGGEGYEQYF.